This TCR beta chain stems from a study of blood T cell repertoires in COVID-19. About the research overall: The samples span acute and convalescent COVID-19 from the United States, Italy and Spain. Nucleic acid was either cDNA or gDNA, and it came from T cells, B-cell-depleted T cells, or PBMCs.

Per the germline V gene, CDR1 is SGHVS and CDR2 is FNYEAQ. The CDR3 runs 14 residues. Trimming took 1 base from V and 7 from J, leaving 13 bases between them. Per the study methods: The authors estimated nucleated cell counts from reference gene primer amplification. This table comes from immunoSEQ multiplex PCR, and its TCRdb copy is limited to in-frame clones, with some not included. The DNA was the basis for D and trimming; V, J and clone size are from that table. The sample contains roughly 220,000 clones, around 87% of which appear only once. This clone was detected a few times. Sequencing was performed on peripheral blood. This chain links TRBV7-6 with TRBJ1-1; D is unresolved. This TCR came from a man aged 55 to 70 with acute or convalescent COVID-19. CDR3 sequence: CASSLGQAGYEAFF. In DNA form, the CDR3 reads TGTGCCAGCAGCTTAGGGCAGGCGGGATATGAAGCTTTCTTT.